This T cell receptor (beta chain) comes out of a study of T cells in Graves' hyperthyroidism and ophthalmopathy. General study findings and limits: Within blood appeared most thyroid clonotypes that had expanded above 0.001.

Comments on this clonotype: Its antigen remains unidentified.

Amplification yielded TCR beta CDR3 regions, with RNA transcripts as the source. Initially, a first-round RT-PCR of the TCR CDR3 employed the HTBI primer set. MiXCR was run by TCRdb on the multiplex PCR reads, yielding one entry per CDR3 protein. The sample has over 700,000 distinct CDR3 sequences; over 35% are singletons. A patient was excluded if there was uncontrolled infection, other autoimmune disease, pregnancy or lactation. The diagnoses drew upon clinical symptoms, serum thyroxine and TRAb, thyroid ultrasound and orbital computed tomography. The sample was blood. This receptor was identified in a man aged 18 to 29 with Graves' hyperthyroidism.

The CDR3 spells CASSVGDGGAYGYTF. In nucleotides, the CDR3 is TGTGCCAGCAGCGTTGGGGACGGGGGGGCCTATGGCTACACCTTC. The chain uses TRBV9 and TRBJ1-2, with D perhaps matching TRBD1 (6 bases). The germline V and J ends were trimmed by 2 bases and 4 bases, with 15 bases remaining between them. The CDR3 extends over 15 amino acids. Germline CDR1 reads SGDLS; CDR2 reads YYNGEE.